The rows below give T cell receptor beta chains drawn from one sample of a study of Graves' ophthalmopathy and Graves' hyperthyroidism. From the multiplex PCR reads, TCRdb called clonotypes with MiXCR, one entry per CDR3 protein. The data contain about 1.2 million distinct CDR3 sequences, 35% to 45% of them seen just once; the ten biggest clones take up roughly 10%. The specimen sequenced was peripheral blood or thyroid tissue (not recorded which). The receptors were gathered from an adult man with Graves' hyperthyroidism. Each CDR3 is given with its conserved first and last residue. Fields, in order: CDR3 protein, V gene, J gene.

cdr3_aa: CASSKAAREQYF; v_call: TRBV7-9; j_call: TRBJ2-7
cdr3_aa: CSARVGIIREETQYF; v_call: TRBV20-1; j_call: TRBJ2-5
cdr3_aa: CASSQDNGGSEQYF; v_call: TRBV4-3; j_call: TRBJ2-7
cdr3_aa: CATGFRLAGDPTDTQYF; v_call: TRBV25-1; j_call: TRBJ2-3
cdr3_aa: CASSLQGGDTEAFF; v_call: TRBV5-1; j_call: TRBJ1-1
cdr3_aa: CASSLKLVGTEAFF; v_call: TRBV4-1; j_call: TRBJ1-1
cdr3_aa: CASSLGSGEQPQHF; v_call: TRBV7-2; j_call: TRBJ1-5
cdr3_aa: CASSLGIGANVLTF; v_call: TRBV2; j_call: TRBJ2-6
cdr3_aa: CASTSSCEQYF; v_call: TRBV25-1; j_call: TRBJ2-7
cdr3_aa: CASSQLPGDRGHEQYF; v_call: TRBV10-3; j_call: TRBJ2-7
cdr3_aa: CASSPQGIYSPLHF; v_call: TRBV25-1; j_call: TRBJ1-6
cdr3_aa: CSVEPLAGDVDTQYF; v_call: TRBV29-1; j_call: TRBJ2-3
cdr3_aa: CASSGGGSSGIYEQYF; v_call: TRBV5-1; j_call: TRBJ2-7
cdr3_aa: CASSQTNGAKQPQHF; v_call: TRBV6-5; j_call: TRBJ1-5
cdr3_aa: CASLAGSVNTEAFF; v_call: TRBV10-1; j_call: TRBJ1-1
cdr3_aa: CASSFQGQGVPEAFF; v_call: TRBV19; j_call: TRBJ1-1
cdr3_aa: CASSLGPYLTGGVDGHTF; v_call: TRBV7-2; j_call: TRBJ1-2
cdr3_aa: CASSQNMDSAGYTF; v_call: TRBV4-3; j_call: TRBJ1-2
cdr3_aa: CASSTTGGAAQETQYF; v_call: TRBV5-6; j_call: TRBJ2-5
cdr3_aa: CASNQKRITGQGNF; v_call: TRBV14; j_call: TRBJ2-5
cdr3_aa: CSARASQETQYF; v_call: TRBV20-1; j_call: TRBJ2-5
cdr3_aa: CASIQDALSYEQYF; v_call: TRBV5-1; j_call: TRBJ2-7
cdr3_aa: CASSPGQEGRSETQYF; v_call: TRBV7-2; j_call: TRBJ2-5
cdr3_aa: CAIAGGSGANVLTF; v_call: TRBV10-3; j_call: TRBJ2-6
cdr3_aa: CATSRDQGEGQPQHF; v_call: TRBV15; j_call: TRBJ1-5
cdr3_aa: CASSLIGARVRGNQPQHF; v_call: TRBV7-9; j_call: TRBJ1-5
cdr3_aa: CAISGSTGNGYTF; v_call: TRBV10-3; j_call: TRBJ1-2
cdr3_aa: CASSQGLGQFF; v_call: TRBV7-9; j_call: TRBJ2-1
cdr3_aa: CASSVLGNSNQPQHF; v_call: TRBV2; j_call: TRBJ1-5
cdr3_aa: CASSRTPTGAGDPKGETQYF; v_call: TRBV13; j_call: TRBJ2-5
cdr3_aa: CASSLDRAGSYYGYTF; v_call: TRBV2; j_call: TRBJ1-2
cdr3_aa: CSVEAESCGYTF; v_call: TRBV29-1; j_call: TRBJ1-2
cdr3_aa: CASSVNVALQETQYF; v_call: TRBV9; j_call: TRBJ2-5
cdr3_aa: CASSPAGLAGDYEQYF; v_call: TRBV7-8; j_call: TRBJ2-7
cdr3_aa: CASRDLDGSYEQYF; v_call: TRBV11-1; j_call: TRBJ2-7
cdr3_aa: CATSDYGRDGGETQYF; v_call: TRBV24-1; j_call: TRBJ2-5
cdr3_aa: CASSKQVGIVGQPQHF; v_call: TRBV19; j_call: TRBJ1-5
cdr3_aa: CASSLGGQNQETQYF; v_call: TRBV7-2; j_call: TRBJ2-5
cdr3_aa: CASSIRLAGNLETQYF; v_call: TRBV19; j_call: TRBJ2-5
cdr3_aa: CASSLQGGLSGNTIYF; v_call: TRBV7-3; j_call: TRBJ1-3
cdr3_aa: CAWSEEAGDGGKLFF; v_call: TRBV25-1; j_call: TRBJ1-4
cdr3_aa: CASSSNPGTGLTNTEAFF; v_call: TRBV9; j_call: TRBJ1-1
cdr3_aa: CASSQDKQQDTYEQYF; v_call: TRBV3-1; j_call: TRBJ2-7
cdr3_aa: CASSPRTAGGGETQYF; v_call: TRBV7-9; j_call: TRBJ2-5
cdr3_aa: CSARHGGLNYGYTF; v_call: TRBV29-1; j_call: TRBJ1-2
cdr3_aa: CASSMDREGGQPQHF; v_call: TRBV5-6; j_call: TRBJ1-5